This T cell receptor (beta chain) was captured by sequencing in a study of blood T cell repertoires in COVID-19. Study-level information: Spain, Italy and the United States supplied samples that represented acute and convalescent COVID-19. The cDNA or gDNA used as material had been derived from T cells, B-cell-depleted T cells, or PBMCs.

The authors' processing: Nucleated cell number was recorded as an estimate derived from reference gene primer amplification. The data were produced by immunoSEQ multiplex PCR, yet TCRdb's version contains in-frame clones alone and is incomplete. V and J calls and clone size are given by that table; D and trimming were obtained from the DNA. This table has about 51,000 clones, 85% to 90% appearing once. This CDR3 spans 12 amino acids. Germline-derived CDR1 and CDR2 are ENHRY and SYGVKD. With 10 bases removed from V and 2 bases from J, the gap between germline ends came to 12 bases. This clonotype was obtained from a man of 80 years or more with active COVID-19. The V gene is TRBV10-3, the J gene TRBJ2-7; D possibly corresponds to TRBD1 (6 bases). Sequencing used peripheral blood. This CDR3 is CATGDTPYEQYF. CDR3 sequence (DNA): TGTGCCACCGGGGACACCCCCTACGAGCAGTACTTC.